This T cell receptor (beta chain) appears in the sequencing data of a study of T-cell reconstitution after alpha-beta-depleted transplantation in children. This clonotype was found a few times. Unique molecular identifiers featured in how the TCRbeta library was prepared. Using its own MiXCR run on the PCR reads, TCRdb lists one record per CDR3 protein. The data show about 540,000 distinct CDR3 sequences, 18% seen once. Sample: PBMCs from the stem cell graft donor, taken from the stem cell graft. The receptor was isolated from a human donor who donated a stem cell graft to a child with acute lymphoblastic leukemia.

CDR3 protein: CASSFRRGSADTQYF. DNA for the CDR3: TGTGCCAGCAGCTTTCGTCGCGGGAGCGCAGATACGCAGTATTTT. The rearrangement links TRBV7-8 to TRBJ2-3; 7 nucleotides match TRBD2. V dropped 3 bases and J dropped 4; count of bases not matched to a gene: 7. The CDR3 has 15 amino acids. Germline-derived CDR1 and CDR2 are SGHVS and FQNEAQ.